This T cell receptor beta chain was obtained from a study of lymphopenia after photon versus proton radiotherapy. Sequencing was performed with immunoSEQ multiplex PCR; in TCRdb, only in-frame clones are kept and a portion is missing. Here the sample spans fewer than 70,000 clones, 85% to 90% being singletons. The germline CDR1 and CDR2 sequences are SGHDT and YYEEEE. Trimming left V 0 bases short and J 8 bases short, with 14 bases between. This CDR3 comprises 15 residues. Whole-study results and caveats: In patients who died, overall survival fell as post-nadir TCR diversity dropped more.

Turning to this clone: Its antigen is unidentified.

The V gene is TRBV5-6, the J gene TRBJ1-4; weak D call: TRBD1 (5 bases). The source of this sequence is a man aged 80 or over with esophageal cancer. This sample comprised peripheral blood, obtained from a patient treated with proton-based radiotherapy. The CDR3 here is CASSLATAPYEKLFF. The CDR3 region has the DNA TGTGCCAGCAGCTTGGCGACAGCTCCATACGAAAAACTGTTTTTT.